Here is one T cell receptor (beta chain) with its context. PCR involved 60 Vbeta and 13 Jbeta primers. Profiling relied on immunoSEQ multiplex PCR, and the TCRdb table lists in-frame clones only, not all of them. The sample has approximately 170,000 clones, 65% to 85% seen once; the top ten hold 1.6%. The data derive from a study of cytomegalovirus exposure and HLA in healthy donors. Germline V gene lookup returns CDR1 SGDLS and CDR2 YYNGEE. V was cut by 3 bases and J by 3 bases, with 9 bases left in between. The CDR3 is made up of 13 amino acids. V and J are TRBV9 and TRBJ1-2; D unclear. The material sequenced was PBMCs. This sequence was found in a woman under 30 in good health and CMV-seronegative. The DNA of the CDR3 is TGTGCCAGCAGCGCTTACGGGGACTATGGCTACACCTTC. It encodes CASSAYGDYGYTF. The entire variable domain, with the rest obtained from reference TRBV9 and TRBJ1-2, is as follows: DSGVTQTPKHLITATGQRVTLRCSPRSGDLSVYWYQQSLDQGLQFLIQYYNGEERAKGNILERFSAQQFPDLHSELNLSSLELGDSALYFCASSAYGDYGYTFGSGTRLTVV.